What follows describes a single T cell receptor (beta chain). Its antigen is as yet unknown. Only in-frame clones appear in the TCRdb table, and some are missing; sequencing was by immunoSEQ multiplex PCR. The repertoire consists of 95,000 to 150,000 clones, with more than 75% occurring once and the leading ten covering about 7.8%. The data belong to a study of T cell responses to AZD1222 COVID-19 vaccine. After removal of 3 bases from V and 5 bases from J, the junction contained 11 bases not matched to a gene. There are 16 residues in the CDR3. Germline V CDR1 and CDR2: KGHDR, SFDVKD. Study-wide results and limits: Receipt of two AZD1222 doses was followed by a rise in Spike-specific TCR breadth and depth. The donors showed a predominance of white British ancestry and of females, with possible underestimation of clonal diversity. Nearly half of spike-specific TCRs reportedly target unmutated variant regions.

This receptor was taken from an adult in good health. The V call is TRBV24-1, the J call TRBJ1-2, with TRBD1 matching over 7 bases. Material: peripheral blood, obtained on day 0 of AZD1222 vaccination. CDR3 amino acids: CATSDPFGGDSYGYTF. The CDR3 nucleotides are TGTGCCACCAGTGATCCTTTTGGGGGGGACAGTTATGGCTACACCTTC.